Listed below are T cell receptor beta chains from one sample, sequenced in a study of shared clonotypes between healthy human individuals. Data came from immunoSEQ multiplex PCR; TCRdb stores just in-frame clones and leaves some out. The sample comprises about 1.5 million clones, about 96% of which are singletons, and about 1% rests with the top ten. Material: naive CD4+ T cells sorted from blood. The source of these receptors is a man aged 30 to 39 in good health. CDR3s include the opening cysteine and the closing phenylalanine or tryptophan. Fields, in order: clone size, J gene, D gene, V gene, CDR3 length, CDR3 protein, CDR3 DNA. A D gene is named only where the DNA matches it firmly. Expanded clones get a size class; other rows say once, few or many, or leave the size out.

>once|TRBJ2-1|TRBD1|TRBV5-4|16
CASSLTTGAAYNEQFF
TGTGCCAGCAGCCTAACGACAGGGGCCGCCTACAATGAGCAGTTCTTC
>NA|TRBJ2-2|TRBD2|TRBV28|17
CASRLAGGWERTGELFF
TGTGCCAGCAGGCTAGCGGGAGGCTGGGAGCGGACCGGGGAGCTGTTTTTT
>NA|TRBJ2-5|NA|TRBV9|14
CASSVGGGQETQYF
TGTGCCAGCAGCGTCGGAGGGGGTCAAGAGACCCAGTACTTC
>NA|TRBJ2-5|TRBD2|TRBV5-1|16
CASSFLPSGLQETQYF
TGCGCCAGCAGCTTCTTGCCTAGCGGCCTACAAGAGACCCAGTACTTC
>NA|TRBJ2-1|NA|TRBV9|14
CASSPAPGLDEQFF
TGTGCCAGCAGCCCTGCCCCAGGACTCGATGAGCAGTTCTTC
>NA|TRBJ2-7|NA|TRBV28|12
CASRRVLYEQYF
TGTGCCAGCAGGAGGGTTCTCTACGAGCAGTACTTC
>NA|TRBJ2-3|TRBD2|TRBV6-6|15
CASSDLAGGIDTQYF
TGTGCCAGCAGTGATCTAGCGGGGGGAATTGATACGCAGTATTTT
>NA|TRBJ1-1|TRBD1|TRBV5-1|17
CASSLGGDRPLNTEAFF
TGCGCCAGCAGCTTGGGCGGGGACAGACCTTTGAACACTGAAGCTTTCTTT
>NA|TRBJ1-2|TRBD1|TRBV6-1|14
CASSVDRGGRGYTF
TGTGCCAGCAGTGTTGACAGGGGGGGTCGAGGCTACACCTTC
>NA|TRBJ2-1|TRBD2|TRBV10-2|19
CASSESGLAGVLRYNEQFF
TGCGCCAGCAGTGAGTCCGGCCTAGCGGGAGTATTAAGGTACAATGAGCAGTTCTTC
>NA|TRBJ2-7|NA|TRBV7-6|17
CASSLGEVGGAYYEQYF
TGTGCCAGCAGCTTAGGGGAGGTGGGGGGCGCTTACTACGAGCAGTACTTC
>few|TRBJ1-4|NA|TRBV28|12
CASSLTDEKLFF
TGTGCCAGCAGTTTGACAGATGAAAAACTGTTTTTT
>NA|TRBJ2-5|NA|TRBV10-2|11
CASSDVETQYF
TGCGCCAGCAGTGATGTGGAGACCCAGTACTTC
>NA|TRBJ2-3|TRBD2|TRBV28|16
CASSLWASGITDTQYF
TGTGCCAGCAGTTTATGGGCTAGCGGGATCACAGATACGCAGTATTTT
>NA|TRBJ2-4|NA|TRBV2|11
CASGPENIQYF
TGTGCCAGCGGTCCGGAAAACATTCAGTACTTC
>NA|TRBJ2-1|NA|TRBV21-1|14
CASSPGGDYNEQFF
TGTGCCAGCAGCCCTGGGGGAGATTACAATGAGCAGTTCTTC
>NA|TRBJ1-2|TRBD1|TRBV4-3|16
CASSQAAVDRGYGYTF
TGCGCCAGCAGCCAAGCCGCCGTGGACAGGGGCTATGGCTACACCTTC
>NA|TRBJ2-7|NA|TRBV18|13
CASSRKQGSEQYF
TGTGCCAGCTCACGTAAACAGGGAAGCGAGCAGTACTTC
>NA|TRBJ2-7|NA|TRBV18|14
CASSVVTGEVEQYF
TGTGCCAGCTCGGTCGTTACGGGCGAAGTAGAGCAGTACTTC
>NA|TRBJ2-1|NA|TRBV7-6|16
CASSLRETVSYNEQFF
TGTGCCAGCAGCTTACGGGAGACTGTTTCCTACAATGAGCAGTTCTTC
>NA|TRBJ1-1|NA|TRBV29-1|12
CSVEVRKTEAFF
TGCAGCGTTGAAGTTAGGAAAACTGAAGCTTTCTTT
>NA|TRBJ1-4|NA|TRBV19|13
CASNAIGGEKLFF
TGTGCCAGTAACGCAATCGGGGGGGAAAAACTGTTTTTT
>NA|TRBJ2-3|TRBD2|TRBV29-1|13
CSLAGGVGDTQYF
TGCAGCCTGGCGGGGGGAGTCGGAGATACGCAGTATTTT
>NA|TRBJ1-3|NA|TRBV10-2|14
CASSSGYSGNTIYF
TGCGCCAGCAGTTCCGGATACTCTGGAAACACCATATATTTT
>NA|TRBJ1-1|NA|TRBV20-1|11
CSANTPGPAFF
TGCAGTGCCAACACCCCGGGGCCAGCTTTCTTT
>NA|TRBJ2-7|TRBD2|TRBV4-2|17
CASSQEQAGGESYEQYF
TGTGCCAGCAGCCAAGAACAAGCGGGAGGCGAATCCTACGAGCAGTACTTC
>NA|TRBJ2-7|TRBD1|TRBV5-1|14
CASSQQGALNEQYF
TGCGCCAGCAGCCAACAGGGGGCGCTGAACGAGCAGTACTTC
>NA|TRBJ2-5|NA|TRBV28|11
CASREQGQQYF
TGTGCCAGCAGGGAACAGGGTCAGCAGTACTTC
>NA|TRBJ2-2|NA|TRBV5-1|14
CASSYGTAPGELFF
TGCGCCAGCAGCTACGGGACCGCGCCCGGGGAGCTGTTTTTT
>NA|TRBJ2-2|TRBD2|TRBV11-2|16
CASSFSTSGNTGELFF
TGTGCCAGCAGCTTTTCGACTAGCGGGAACACCGGGGAGCTGTTTTTT
>NA|TRBJ2-1|TRBD1|TRBV9|14
CASSVRGPSVEQFF
TGTGCCAGCAGCGTAAGGGGGCCCAGCGTTGAGCAGTTCTTC
>NA|TRBJ2-7|NA|TRBV6-1|14
CASSEGRSLVEQYF
TGTGCCAGCAGTGAGGGCAGATCATTGGTCGAGCAGTACTTC
>NA|TRBJ2-7|TRBD1|TRBV6-6|15
CASIPGGQGTYEQYF
TGTGCCAGCATCCCTGGGGGACAGGGGACCTACGAGCAGTACTTC
>once|TRBJ2-7|NA|TRBV25-1|12
CASEDIAYEQYF
TGTGCCAGCGAGGACATCGCCTACGAGCAGTACTTC
>NA|TRBJ2-1|NA|TRBV28|14
CASSFRGNHNEQFF
TGTGCCAGCAGTTTCCGCGGGAACCACAATGAGCAGTTCTTC
>NA|TRBJ1-2|NA|TRBV30|14
CAWSLPPANYGYTF
TGTGCCTGGAGTCTACCTCCAGCTAACTATGGCTACACCTTC
>NA|TRBJ1-2|TRBD1|TRBV5-1|16
CASALGLGGADYGYTF
TGCGCCAGCGCCCTGGGACTAGGGGGCGCGGACTATGGCTACACCTTC
>NA|TRBJ2-4|NA|TRBV5-1|13
CASSSGSDDIQYF
TGCGCCAGCAGCTCCGGCAGCGACGACATTCAGTACTTC
>NA|TRBJ2-5|TRBD2|TRBV5-1|15
CASSLKGLGGETQYF
TGCGCCAGCAGCTTGAAGGGACTAGGTGGGGAGACCCAGTACTTC
>NA|TRBJ2-1|TRBD2|TRBV4-3|15
CASSQEVGLAGLEFF
TGCGCCAGCAGCCAGGAGGTGGGACTAGCGGGATTGGAGTTCTTC
>NA|TRBJ2-3|NA|TRBV2|13
CASSEVVKDTQYF
TGTGCCAGCAGTGAGGTTGTTAAAGATACGCAGTATTTT
>NA|TRBJ1-2|NA|TRBV2|13
CASSAERGYGYTF
TGTGCCAGCAGTGCTGAAAGAGGGTATGGCTACACCTTC
>NA|TRBJ2-1|NA|TRBV6-5|13
CASSYKEGQKQFF
TGTGCCAGCAGTTACAAGGAGGGACAGAAGCAGTTCTTC
>NA|TRBJ2-1|TRBD2|TRBV18|21
CASSPLPTGTSGRATYNEQFF
TGTGCCAGCTCACCACTCCCTACCGGGACTAGCGGGAGGGCCACTTACAATGAGCAGTTCTTC
>NA|TRBJ2-7|TRBD2|TRBV4-3|15
CASSQRASGFYEQYF
TGCGCCAGCAGCCAAAGGGCTAGCGGGTTCTACGAGCAGTACTTC
>NA|TRBJ2-2|TRBD2|TRBV5-1|16
CASTSTGTSVTGELFF
TGCGCCAGCACCTCGACCGGGACTAGCGTGACCGGGGAGCTGTTTTTT
>NA|TRBJ2-7|TRBD1|TRBV5-4|16
CASSRPPGQGDNEQYF
TGTGCCAGCAGCCGACCGCCGGGACAGGGTGATAACGAGCAGTACTTC
>NA|TRBJ2-5|TRBD1|TRBV4-3|13
CASSLQGQETQYF
TGCGCCAGCAGCCTACAGGGGCAAGAGACCCAGTACTTC
>NA|TRBJ2-7|NA|TRBV7-8|12
CASIGGSYEQYF
TGTGCCAGCATCGGAGGGTCCTACGAGCAGTACTTC
>NA|TRBJ2-1|TRBD2|TRBV15|16
CATSRDSASGRAKQFF
TGTGCCACCAGCAGAGATTCAGCTAGCGGGAGGGCCAAGCAGTTCTTC
>NA|TRBJ1-1|NA|TRBV18|13
CASSPETLSEAFF
TGTGCCAGCTCACCAGAGACACTGTCAGAAGCTTTCTTT
>NA|TRBJ1-2|NA|TRBV6-5|13
CASSYPPGAGYTF
TGTGCCAGCAGTTATCCACCGGGGGCTGGCTACACCTTC
>NA|TRBJ2-1|NA|TRBV6-5|14
CASSSAGGLNEQFF
TGTGCCAGCAGTTCCGCAGGAGGGTTGAATGAGCAGTTCTTC
>NA|TRBJ2-5|NA|TRBV29-1|12
CSVGGLQETQYF
TGCAGCGTTGGCGGGCTCCAAGAGACCCAGTACTTC
>NA|TRBJ2-5|NA|TRBV7-7|15
CASTPRSGPGETQYF
TGTGCTAGCACCCCCCGGTCAGGTCCCGGGGAGACCCAGTACTTC
>NA|TRBJ2-2|TRBD2|TRBV5-5|15
CASSQAGGDTGELFF
TGTGCCAGCAGCCAAGCGGGAGGGGACACCGGGGAGCTGTTTTTT
>NA|TRBJ2-5|NA|TRBV20-1|10
CSGQKETQYF
TGCAGCGGCCAGAAAGAGACCCAGTACTTC